The clone carrying this TCR beta chain registers medium-sized (0.01 to 0.1%) by frequency. The antigen is undetermined. TRB amplification used roughly 250 ng of peripheral blood genomic DNA. The germline V gene has CDR1 SGHKS and CDR2 YYEKEE (reference sequence). This CDR3 comprises 15 residues. Multiplex touch-down PCR amplified TRB using TRB-A and TRB-B pools in one tube. TCRdb processed the multiplex PCR reads again and assigns one entry to each CDR3 protein, with no DNA. There are roughly 4,000 distinct CDR3 sequences in the sample, with around 19% held by the top ten. This record belongs to a study of T cell clusters in autoimmune cytopenias. Study outcomes and limitations: Compared with active autoimmune hepatitis patients, healthy donors showed almost three-fold more exclusive TRB clusters. TRB repertoire shifts in secondary cytopenia and chronic lymphocytic leukemia mostly reflected lymphoma, not autoimmunity.

This sample was shared with a second study, whose subject was T cell repertoires in aging, cancer and after chemotherapy. That source reports: Healthy donor repertoires were recorded over several months to years and showed clear clonal overlap. Loss of evenness, beyond lost richness, contributed to age-related TCR diversity decline in cancer patients.

Sequences were obtained from peripheral blood. This TCR was sampled from a human donor in good health. The rearrangement joins TRBV5-5 to TRBJ1-5. This CDR3 reads CASSLYREGPQPQHF.